Below, 3 T cell receptor beta chains from the same sample are listed, as sequenced in a study of cytomegalovirus exposure and HLA in healthy donors. The primer mix had 60 Vbeta and 13 Jbeta primers. The repertoire was sequenced with immunoSEQ multiplex PCR; TCRdb's copy has only in-frame clones and lacks some. This table holds about 120,000 clones, around 70% found once. The sequenced material came from PBMCs. Receptors originate from a middle-aged woman in good health and CMV-seropositive.

Only a few counts were recorded for this clone. The V call is TRBV7-8, the J call TRBJ1-2, with unresolved D. V shed 1 base and J shed 8 bases, with 14 bases lying between them. The CDR3 consists of 14 residues. CDR1 is SGHVS and CDR2 is FQNEAQ in the germline V gene. The CDR3 region has the DNA TGTGCCAGCAGCTTAGTACTAGGGTGGTGGGGCTACACCTTC. Translating it yields CASSLVLGWWGYTF.

The J gene is TRBJ2-7, the V gene TRBV18; weak D call: TRBD1 (6 bases). Germline V gene lookup returns CDR1 KGHSH and CDR2 LQKENI. This CDR3 region has 16 residues. V lost 3 bases, J lost 1 base, and 16 bases lay in between. The CDR3 bases are TGTGCCAGCTCACCGACAAAGACAGGAGGATCCTACGAGCAGTACTTC. It specifies CASSPTKTGGSYEQYF. Full variable domain (outside the CDR3, taken from reference TRBV18 and TRBJ2-7): NAGVMQNPRHLVRRRGQEARLRCSPMKGHSHVYWYRQLPEEGLKFMVYLQKENIIDESGMPKERFSAEFPKEGPSILRIQQVVRGDSAAYFCASSPTKTGGSYEQYFGPGTRLTVT.

This clone was counted between two and nine times. V gene TRBV4-3 combines with J gene TRBJ1-1, with a weak D call TRBD1 (5 bases). V lost 7 bases and J lost 10, with 16 bases in between. Germline assignment: CDR1 LGHNA and CDR2 YSLEER. CDR3 length equals 12 residues. CDR3 in amino acids: CASTAGTGVAFF. The DNA of the CDR3 is TGCGCCAGCACCGCAGGGACGGGGGTAGCTTTCTTT.